A selection of T cell receptor beta chains follows, all from one sample in a study of shared clonotypes between healthy human individuals. Some clones are missing from TCRdb's copy, which holds only in-frame ones; the method was immunoSEQ multiplex PCR. The table lists 950,000 to 1,100,000 clones, 60% to 80% of them singletons. Input material: memory CD4+ T cells sorted from blood. The receptor source for this set is a man aged 18 to 35 in good health. Both conserved end residues are part of each CDR3. Fields, in order: D gene, clone size, V gene, J gene, CDR3 protein, CDR3 DNA. D genes are given only for firm matches. The listing skips clone size in some rows; elsewhere it reads once, few, many or a size class.

D: -
size: -
V: TRBV7-9
J: TRBJ1-2
CDR3: CASSLRSGYGYTF
DNA: TGTGCCAGCAGCTTACGTTCCGGCTATGGCTACACCTTC

D: -
size: few
V: TRBV18
J: TRBJ1-6
CDR3: CASSPNPPRAGSPLHF
DNA: TGTGCCAGCTCACCAAATCCTCCTAGGGCGGGATCACCCCTCCACTTT

D: TRBD2
size: -
V: TRBV25-1
J: TRBJ2-2
CDR3: CASSEYRAGGRTGELFF
DNA: TGTGCCAGCAGTGAATATCGCGCGGGGGGGCGCACCGGGGAGCTGTTTTTT

D: TRBD1
size: -
V: TRBV7-8
J: TRBJ1-2
CDR3: CASSSEDRGEGYTF
DNA: TGTGCCAGCAGCTCCGAGGACAGGGGAGAAGGCTACACCTTC

D: -
size: -
V: TRBV10-3
J: TRBJ1-2
CDR3: CAIESLRDKKGYGYTF
DNA: TGTGCCATCGAGAGTTTAAGGGATAAAAAGGGCTATGGCTACACCTTC

D: TRBD1
size: -
V: TRBV6-5
J: TRBJ1-5
CDR3: CASSGRTGNQPQHF
DNA: TGTGCCAGCAGCGGGAGGACAGGGAATCAGCCCCAGCATTTT

D: -
size: few
V: TRBV30
J: TRBJ1-4
CDR3: CAWSVVGREGPIGGKKLFF
DNA: TGTGCCTGGAGTGTAGTCGGAAGGGAGGGTCCAATCGGGGGAAAAAAACTGTTTTTT

D: -
size: -
V: TRBV14
J: TRBJ2-7
CDR3: CASSQEVPLYF
DNA: TGTGCCAGCAGCCAAGAAGTCCCCCTCTACTTC

D: TRBD1
size: -
V: TRBV11-2
J: TRBJ2-2
CDR3: CASSPTGPGAGELFF
DNA: TGTGCCAGCAGCCCGACAGGGCCAGGTGCCGGGGAGCTGTTTTTT

D: -
size: few
V: TRBV6-5
J: TRBJ1-2
CDR3: CASRQANYGYTF
DNA: TGTGCCAGCCGACAGGCAAACTATGGCTACACCTTC

D: -
size: medium-sized
V: TRBV7-9
J: TRBJ1-3
CDR3: CASSLRQGLSGNTIYF
DNA: TGTGCCAGCAGCTTACGGCAGGGCCTCTCTGGAAACACCATATATTTT

D: -
size: few
V: TRBV7-9
J: TRBJ1-5
CDR3: CASSLVTQPQHF
DNA: TGTGCCAGCAGCTTGGTGACTCAGCCCCAGCATTTT

D: TRBD1
size: few
V: TRBV14
J: TRBJ2-4
CDR3: CASSLDRNIQYF
DNA: TGTGCCAGCAGCCTGGACAGGAACATTCAGTACTTC

D: -
size: -
V: TRBV7-6
J: TRBJ2-5
CDR3: CASSLGFQETQYF
DNA: TGTGCCAGCAGCCTAGGCTTCCAAGAGACCCAGTACTTC

D: TRBD2
size: -
V: TRBV25-1
J: TRBJ2-5
CDR3: CASSHALAGAETQYF
DNA: TGTGCCAGCAGTCATGCTCTAGCGGGGGCAGAGACCCAGTACTTC

D: TRBD1
size: -
V: TRBV11-1
J: TRBJ2-1
CDR3: CASSERTGLVVNEQFF
DNA: TGTGCCAGCAGCGAGAGGACAGGTTTGGTGGTCAATGAGCAGTTCTTC

D: TRBD2
size: -
V: TRBV5-6
J: TRBJ2-1
CDR3: CASSLRTSGGNNEQFF
DNA: TGTGCCAGCAGCCTAAGGACTAGCGGGGGGAACAATGAGCAGTTCTTC

D: TRBD2
size: many
V: TRBV4-2
J: TRBJ2-5
CDR3: CASSQDLLAGPYQETQYF
DNA: TGTGCCAGCAGCCAAGATCTCCTAGCGGGGCCGTACCAAGAGACCCAGTACTTC

D: -
size: few
V: TRBV4-2
J: TRBJ1-2
CDR3: CASSQDLSFSNYGYTF
DNA: TGTGCCAGCAGCCAAGATTTGAGTTTCTCTAACTATGGCTACACCTTC

D: TRBD1
size: -
V: TRBV6-5
J: TRBJ2-7
CDR3: CASSPGTGGEQYF
DNA: TGTGCCAGCAGCCCCGGGACAGGGGGCGAGCAGTACTTC

D: -
size: few
V: TRBV7-2
J: TRBJ2-7
CDR3: CASSLTGTSSYEQYF
DNA: TGTGCCAGCAGCCTAACGGGTACGAGCTCCTACGAGCAGTACTTC

D: -
size: -
V: TRBV21-1
J: TRBJ2-1
CDR3: CASSNPGSRTENPYNEQFF
DNA: TGTGCCAGCAGCAATCCCGGCTCGCGCACTGAAAACCCCTACAATGAGCAGTTCTTC

D: -
size: few
V: TRBV30
J: TRBJ2-7
CDR3: CAWSTGVYEQYF
DNA: TGTGCCTGGTCGACGGGAGTCTACGAGCAGTACTTC

D: -
size: few
V: TRBV30
J: TRBJ1-6
CDR3: CAWRVDRLSPLHF
DNA: TGTGCCTGGAGGGTGGACAGACTGTCACCCCTCCACTTT

D: TRBD1
size: once
V: TRBV19
J: TRBJ1-6
CDR3: CASSTTGTANSPLHF
DNA: TGTGCCAGTAGCACCACCGGGACAGCTAATTCACCCCTCCACTTT

D: -
size: few
V: TRBV5-4
J: TRBJ2-7
CDR3: CASSYDRNEQYF
DNA: TGTGCCAGCAGCTATGACAGAAACGAGCAGTACTTC

D: -
size: many
V: TRBV28
J: TRBJ1-5
CDR3: CASRAGEGARQPQHF
DNA: TGTGCCAGCAGGGCAGGGGAAGGGGCGAGACAGCCCCAGCATTTT

D: -
size: few
V: TRBV27
J: TRBJ1-6
CDR3: CASGRTLGPYNSPLHF
DNA: TGTGCCAGCGGCCGAACCCTAGGCCCGTATAATTCACCCCTCCACTTT

D: -
size: -
V: TRBV28
J: TRBJ2-3
CDR3: CASSQGREYTDTQYF
DNA: TGTGCCAGCAGCCAGGGACGGGAATACACAGATACGCAGTATTTT

D: -
size: -
V: TRBV6-1
J: TRBJ1-6
CDR3: CASSEAPGGNSPLHF
DNA: TGTGCCAGCAGTGAAGCGCCCGGGGGCAATTCACCCCTCCACTTT

D: TRBD1
size: -
V: TRBV5-1
J: TRBJ1-1
CDR3: CASRDRVFENTEAFF
DNA: TGCGCCAGCCGGGACAGGGTCTTTGAGAACACTGAAGCTTTCTTT

D: -
size: once
V: TRBV28
J: TRBJ1-1
CDR3: CASSLGYEAFF
DNA: TGTGCCAGCAGTTTGGGATACGAAGCTTTCTTT

D: -
size: -
V: TRBV29-1
J: TRBJ2-3
CDR3: CSVEWGKDTQYF
DNA: TGCAGCGTTGAATGGGGAAAAGATACGCAGTATTTT

D: TRBD2
size: few
V: TRBV10-1
J: TRBJ2-2
CDR3: CASSVSGTSGPNTGELFF
DNA: TGCGCCAGCAGTGTAAGCGGGACTAGCGGACCGAACACCGGGGAGCTGTTTTTT

D: TRBD1
size: -
V: TRBV6-6
J: TRBJ2-7
CDR3: CASSYRTGGYEQYF
DNA: TGTGCCAGCAGTTATCGGACAGGGGGCTACGAGCAGTACTTC

D: TRBD2
size: -
V: TRBV7-2
J: TRBJ2-6
CDR3: CASSRGGQGGANVLTF
DNA: TGTGCCAGCAGCCGGGGAGGGCAGGGTGGGGCCAACGTCCTGACTTTC

D: -
size: once
V: TRBV6-1
J: TRBJ2-5
CDR3: CASSGNPGTTETQYF
DNA: TGTGCCAGCAGTGGAAACCCCGGGACCACAGAGACCCAGTACTTC

D: TRBD1
size: -
V: TRBV10-3
J: TRBJ2-5
CDR3: CAIRPQGVERGKETQYF
DNA: TGTGCCATCAGACCACAGGGGGTCGAACGAGGAAAAGAGACCCAGTACTTC

D: -
size: -
V: TRBV6-1
J: TRBJ1-1
CDR3: CASSVQGGTEAFF
DNA: TGTGCCAGCAGTGTACAGGGCGGCACTGAAGCTTTCTTT

D: TRBD1
size: -
V: TRBV30
J: TRBJ2-1
CDR3: CATGFSYNEQFF
DNA: TGTGCGACAGGGTTCTCCTACAATGAGCAGTTCTTC

D: -
size: -
V: TRBV14
J: TRBJ1-3
CDR3: CASAPTGDGNTIYF
DNA: TGTGCCAGCGCCCCGACAGGAGATGGAAACACCATATATTTT

D: -
size: -
V: TRBV7-3
J: TRBJ2-6
CDR3: CASSLSAGSGSGANVLTF
DNA: TGTGCCAGCAGCTTAAGCGCAGGGTCAGGGTCTGGGGCCAACGTCCTGACTTTC

D: TRBD1
size: -
V: TRBV11-2
J: TRBJ1-1
CDR3: CASSSGTGGASNTEAFF
DNA: TGTGCCAGCAGCTCAGGGACAGGGGGCGCCTCGAACACTGAAGCTTTCTTT

D: TRBD2
size: -
V: TRBV6-1
J: TRBJ2-5
CDR3: CASSAQRGGGETQYF
DNA: TGTGCCAGCAGTGCCCAGCGGGGGGGCGGTGAGACCCAGTACTTC

D: -
size: -
V: TRBV28
J: TRBJ1-2
CDR3: CASSLYGLADFGYTF
DNA: TGTGCCAGCAGTTTATATGGACTCGCGGACTTTGGCTACACCTTC

D: -
size: -
V: TRBV21-1
J: TRBJ2-5
CDR3: CASSYYRETQYF
DNA: TGTGCCAGCTCGTATTACAGGGAGACCCAGTACTTC

D: -
size: few
V: TRBV6-1
J: TRBJ2-3
CDR3: CASSEGASTDTQYF
DNA: TGTGCCAGCAGTGAGGGTGCTAGCACAGATACGCAGTATTTT

D: -
size: -
V: TRBV11-3
J: TRBJ2-7
CDR3: CASRLGDRDAVKEQYF
DNA: TGTGCCAGCAGATTGGGGGACCGAGACGCTGTCAAGGAGCAGTACTTC

D: TRBD1
size: -
V: TRBV19
J: TRBJ2-6
CDR3: CASSSDRAGANVLTF
DNA: TGTGCCAGTAGTTCGGACAGGGCTGGGGCCAACGTCCTGACTTTC

D: TRBD1
size: -
V: TRBV19
J: TRBJ2-6
CDR3: CASSDRGPGANVLTF
DNA: TGTGCCAGTAGCGACAGGGGCCCTGGGGCCAACGTCCTGACTTTC

D: TRBD1
size: -
V: TRBV4-1
J: TRBJ1-1
CDR3: CASSLVDRDFPEAFF
DNA: TGCGCCAGCAGCCTTGTGGACAGGGATTTTCCTGAAGCTTTCTTT